This record looks at one T cell receptor (beta chain) sequence and its context. The sample is drawn from a study of human CD8 memory T cell subsets. The authors made TCR beta libraries using UMI-labeled 5' RACE. TCRdb re-called the 5' RACE reads; one entry per CDR3 protein, DNA not given. The repertoire shows around 9,700 distinct CDR3 sequences; the top ten hold roughly a sixth. The CDR3 contains 13 residues. Looked up from germline, CDR1 is DFQATT and CDR2 is SNEGSKA (reference sequence). The sequencing sample was made of CD8+ T cells from PBMCs. The chain employs TRBV20-1 and TRBJ1-2. The origin of this receptor is a human donor in good health. CDR3 sequence reads: CSARDWGPEGYTF.